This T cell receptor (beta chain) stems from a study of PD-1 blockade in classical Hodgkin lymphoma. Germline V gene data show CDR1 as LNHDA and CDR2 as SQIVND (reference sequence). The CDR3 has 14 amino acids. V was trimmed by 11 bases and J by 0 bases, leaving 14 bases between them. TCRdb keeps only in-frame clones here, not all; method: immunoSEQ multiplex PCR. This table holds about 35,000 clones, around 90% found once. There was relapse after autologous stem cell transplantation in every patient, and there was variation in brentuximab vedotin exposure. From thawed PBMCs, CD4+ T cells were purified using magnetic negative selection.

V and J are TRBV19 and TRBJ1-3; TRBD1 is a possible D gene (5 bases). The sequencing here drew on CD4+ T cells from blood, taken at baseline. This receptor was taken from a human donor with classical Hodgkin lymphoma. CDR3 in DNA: TGTGCCGTGGGGGGGGAATACTCTGGAAACACCATATATTTT. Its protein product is CAVGGEYSGNTIYF.